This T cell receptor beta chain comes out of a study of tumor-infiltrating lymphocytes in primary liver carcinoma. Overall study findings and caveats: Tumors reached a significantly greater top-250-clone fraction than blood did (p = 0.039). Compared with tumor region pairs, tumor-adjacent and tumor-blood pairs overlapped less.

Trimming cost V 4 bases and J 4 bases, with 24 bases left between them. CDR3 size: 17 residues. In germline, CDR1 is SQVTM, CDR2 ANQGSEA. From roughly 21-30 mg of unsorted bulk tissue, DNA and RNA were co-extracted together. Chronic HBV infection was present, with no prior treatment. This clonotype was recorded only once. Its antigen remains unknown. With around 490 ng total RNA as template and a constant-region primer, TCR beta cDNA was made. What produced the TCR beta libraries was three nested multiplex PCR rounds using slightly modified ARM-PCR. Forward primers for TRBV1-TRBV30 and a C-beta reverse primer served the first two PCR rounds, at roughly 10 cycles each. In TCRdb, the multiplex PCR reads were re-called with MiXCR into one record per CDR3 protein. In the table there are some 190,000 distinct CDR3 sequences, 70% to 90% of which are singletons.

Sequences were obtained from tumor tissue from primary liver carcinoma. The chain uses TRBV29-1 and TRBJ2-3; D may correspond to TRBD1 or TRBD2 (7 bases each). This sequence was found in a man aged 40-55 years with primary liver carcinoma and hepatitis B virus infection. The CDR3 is CSVGRTGGRGGPDTQYF. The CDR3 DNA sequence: TGCAGCGTTGGCAGGACTGGCGGGAGAGGGGGCCCAGATACGCAGTATTTT.